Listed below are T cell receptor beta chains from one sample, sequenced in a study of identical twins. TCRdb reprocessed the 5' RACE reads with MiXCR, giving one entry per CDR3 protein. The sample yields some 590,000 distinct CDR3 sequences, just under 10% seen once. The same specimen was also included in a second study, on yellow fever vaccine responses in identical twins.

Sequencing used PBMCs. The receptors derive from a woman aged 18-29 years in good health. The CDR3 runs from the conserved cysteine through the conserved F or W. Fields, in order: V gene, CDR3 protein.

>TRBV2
CASSEAITYRGPYQPQHF
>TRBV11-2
CASSLGAGGAEEQYF
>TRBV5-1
CASSLLGGTYEQYF
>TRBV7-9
CASSPPGPGQPQHF
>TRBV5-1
CASSPEGSGDTQYF
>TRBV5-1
CASSLVPSGGYEQYF
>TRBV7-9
CASSLGMSGVQETQYF
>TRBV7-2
CASSLWSGSADTQYF
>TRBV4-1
CASSQVDMGLRGHNEQFF
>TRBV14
CASSQVGGSNTGELFF
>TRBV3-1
CASSQDTTGYSGANVLTF
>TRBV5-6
CASSLQRVPYNEQFF
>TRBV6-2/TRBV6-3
CASSRHRVAGAREQYF
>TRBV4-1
CASSQGSSRGEQFF
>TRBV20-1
CSARDIQRNYGYTF
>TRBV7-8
CASSPGHGDRVNEQYF
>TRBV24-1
CATSDFGQGALTGELFF
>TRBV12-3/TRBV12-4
CASRRSASPLHF
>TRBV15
CATSRGLAGPYNEQFF
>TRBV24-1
CATSIQRGNTGELFF
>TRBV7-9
CASAGVDEKLFF
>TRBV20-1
CSASWTGSLYEQYF
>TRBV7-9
CASSPLTGPTGNNEQFF
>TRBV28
CASSFFLRSSSYNSPLHF
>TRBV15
CATSAWQGSYEQYF
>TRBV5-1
CASSYRTSGDNEQFF
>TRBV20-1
CSARRQIDSYEQYF
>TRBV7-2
CASSLAWTLGGTGGPDTQYF
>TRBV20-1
CSARDESTDTQYF
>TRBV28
CASKDGAYEQYF
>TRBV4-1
CASSQVAALGVGNPNEQFF
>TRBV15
CATSRSENEQFF
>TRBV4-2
CASSQDLSGSKYEQYF
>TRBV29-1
CSVKGVTYEQYF
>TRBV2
CASLAPSGRHNEQFF
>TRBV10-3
CAIRNSGQVIEQYF
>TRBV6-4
CARTIGEGYNEQFF
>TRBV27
CASSLTGRNTEAFF
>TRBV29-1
CSVSTGPYEQYF
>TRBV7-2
CASSYDVGGQETQYF
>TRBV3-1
CASSQLQGRRGRNTGELFF
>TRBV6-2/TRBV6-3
CASRPPGQGGNEQYF
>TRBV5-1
CASSRTGDTLSGANVLTF
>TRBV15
CATETGGDSYEQYF
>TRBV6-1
CASSLRGLQETQYF
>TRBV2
CASTFSGQGVDTQYF
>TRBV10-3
CAISESKGRQNEKLFF
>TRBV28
CASSFGGLTDTQYF
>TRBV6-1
CASRKNPTSPGETQYF
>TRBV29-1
CSVEGRGWEQYF
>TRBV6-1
CASREGMTGGRAFF
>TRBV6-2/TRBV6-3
CASTTVNEQFF
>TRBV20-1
CSARRVESNVLTF
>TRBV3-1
CASSQTGTGQETQYF
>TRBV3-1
CASSQGAGGRDEQFF
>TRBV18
CASSPPGHDNSPLHF
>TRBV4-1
CASSQSMGQVYNEQFF
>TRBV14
CASSQAGVLAGGHEQFF
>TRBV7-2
CASSLGQPGGYTDTQYF